These 30 T cell receptor beta chains share one sample of origin, sequenced in a study of response to subunit inactivated influenza vaccine. TCRdb analysed the RT-PCR reads with MiXCR anew, one entry per CDR3 protein. Here the sample spans roughly 520,000 distinct CDR3 sequences, 25% being singletons. The sequencing used CD4+ T cells sorted from PBMCs, collected more than 4 days after vaccination. The receptors derive from a man aged 45 to 65 who received an inactivated influenza vaccine.

The chain uses TRBV6-2 or TRBV6-3 and TRBJ2-7; D may be TRBD2 (5 bases). The CDR3 runs to 13 residues. CDR1 MNHEY and CDR2 SVGEGT come from the germline V gene. V was trimmed by 6 bases and J by 0 bases, leaving 9 bases between them. This CDR3 reads CASRDLLSYEQYF. CDR3 in DNA: TGTGCCAGCAGGGACTTGCTCTCCTACGAGCAGTACTTC.

The V and J genes are TRBV4-2 and TRBJ1-4; tentative D call: TRBD1 (5 bases). Germline assignment: CDR1 LGHNA and CDR2 YNFKEQ. This CDR3 has 17 amino acids. The V end was cut by 0 bases, the J end by 4 bases, with 15 bases between. The CDR3: CASSQDLGGRGNEKLFF. Here the CDR3 DNA reads TGTGCCAGCAGCCAAGATCTCGGGGGGAGAGGTAATGAAAAACTGTTTTTT.

The chain recombines TRBV11-2 with TRBJ2-7, with 7 bases matching TRBD2. There are 15 residues in the CDR3. V trimming: 5 bases; J trimming: 0 bases; junction bases outside the gene matches: 7. From germline, CDR1 is SGHAT and CDR2 FQNNGV. The CDR3 DNA is TGTGCCAGCAGCCCCGTAGCGGGCTCCTCCTACGAGCAGTACTTC. Protein: CASSPVAGSSYEQYF.

The chain recombines TRBV7-9 with TRBJ2-3; D perhaps matches TRBD2 (6 bases). V was pared by 4 bases and J by 3 bases, with 11 bases between. Germline V gene lookup returns CDR1 SEHNR and CDR2 FQNEAQ (reference sequence). The CDR3 totals 14 residues. The CDR3 region is CASSSTSRTDTQYF. The CDR3 nucleotides are TGTGCCAGCAGCTCTACTAGCAGGACAGATACGCAGTATTTT. Looking up the rest from reference TRBV7-9 and TRBJ2-3 gives the full variable domain: DTGVSQNPRHKITKRGQNVTFRCDPISEHNRLYWYRQTLGQGPEFLTYFQNEAQLEKSRLLSDRFSAERPKGSFSTLEIQRTEQGDSAMYLCASSSTSRTDTQYFGPGTRLTVL.

The V gene is TRBV10-3, the J gene TRBJ2-1; 15 bases match TRBD2. The J segment lost 4 bases and the V segment lost 6 bases, leaving 7 bases of the junction unmatched. Germline lookup yields CDR1 ENHRY and CDR2 SYGVKD. This CDR3 comprises 17 residues. The CDR3 DNA is TGTGCCATCAGAAAAGGGACTAGCGGGAGGTCGTACAATGAGCAGTTCTTC. It encodes CAIRKGTSGRSYNEQFF.

Only a few counts were recorded for this clonotype. J is TRBJ1-4 and V is TRBV20-1; the D is unclear. Germline CDR1 DFQATT, CDR2 SNEGSKA (reference sequence). The CDR3 totals 10 residues. V lost 7 bases to trimming and J lost 7 bases, with 7 bases between them. The CDR3 loop reads CSVRSEKLFF. The CDR3 DNA reads TGCAGTGTGCGTAGTGAAAAACTGTTTTTT.

The rearrangement joins TRBV6-5 to TRBJ1-6; D ambiguous. Looked up from germline, CDR1 is MNHEY and CDR2 is SVGAGI. V gave up 0 bases and J gave up 0 bases, with 6 bases separating them. The CDR3 runs to 16 residues. The CDR3 coding sequence is TGTGCCAGCAGTTACTCCAGGCTCTCCTATAATTCACCCCTCCACTTT. Its translation is CASSYSRLSYNSPLHF.

This clonotype was counted many times. The rearrangement joins TRBV7-6 to TRBJ2-5; D remains unclear. Germline V lookup: CDR1 SGHVS, CDR2 FNYEAQ. The V gene lost 5 bases and the J gene lost 4 bases, with 14 bases spanning the gap. The CDR3 loop spans 14 amino acids. CDR3 sequence: CASSRAQAIETQYF. The CDR3 nucleotides read TGTGCCAGCAGCCGAGCGCAGGCGATAGAGACCCAGTACTTC.

The chain carries TRBV7-2 and TRBJ2-7; 11 nucleotides align to TRBD2. The CDR3 consists of 15 residues. Germline lookup yields CDR1 SGHTA and CDR2 FQGNSA. The J segment lost 1 base and the V segment lost 6 bases, leaving 5 bases of the junction unmatched. CDR3 DNA: TGTGCCAGCAGTAATAGCGGGGGGGCATCCTACGAGCAGTACTTC. Protein: CASSNSGGASYEQYF. Supplemented by reference TRBV7-2 and TRBJ2-7, the full variable domain reads GAGVSQSPSNKVTEKGKDVELRCDPISGHTALYWYRQSLGQGLEFLIYFQGNSAPDKSGLPSDRFSAERTGGSVSTLTIQRTQQEDSAVYLCASSNSGGASYEQYFGPGTRLTVT.

J is TRBJ2-1 and V is TRBV20-1; possible D gene TRBD2, 5 bases. The V gene lost 2 bases and the J gene lost 7 bases, with 12 bases spanning the gap. Germline-derived CDR1 and CDR2 are DFQATT and SNEGSKA (reference sequence). The CDR3 extends over 13 amino acids. CDR3 in amino acids: CSARPPGLNEQFF. CDR3 bases: TGCAGTGCTAGACCACCTGGACTTAATGAGCAGTTCTTC.

As concerns this clonotype: Germline and junction disagree at one end, which may indicate a read error. V usage is TRBV11-2 and J usage is TRBJ2-4, with D possibly being TRBD1 (5 bases). The CDR3 loop spans 11 amino acids. Germline V gene sequence: CDR1 SGHAT, CDR2 FQNNGV. CDR3 DNA: TGTGCCAGCAGCTTAGGGGGCAGGGTTGACTTC. It yields the protein CASSLGGRVDF.

This clonotype was seen only a few times. V is TRBV12-3 or TRBV12-4 and J is TRBJ2-2, with 14 positions matching TRBD2. This CDR3 is 16 amino acids long. Trimming took 6 bases from V and 4 from J; bases not matched to a gene: 4. The CDR3 bases are TGTGCCAGCAGAGGACTAGCGGGGGGCCGCACCGGGGAGCTGTTTTTT. Its translation: CASRGLAGGRTGELFF.

This chain links TRBV28 with TRBJ2-1; 9 bases map to TRBD2. The CDR3 loop spans 18 amino acids. The germline V gene encodes CDR1 MDHEN and CDR2 SYDVKM. The ends lost 4 bases at V and 4 bases at J; junction bases unmatched: 14. The CDR3 loop is CASSSPFAGTSKYNEQFF. The CDR3, as DNA: TGTGCCAGCAGTTCACCTTTCGCCGGGACTAGCAAATACAATGAGCAGTTCTTC. The full variable domain, its missing parts supplied by reference TRBV28 and TRBJ2-1, is DVKVTQSSRYLVKRTGEKVFLECVQDMDHENMFWYRQDPGLGLRLIYFSYDVKMKEKGDIPEGYSVSREKKERFSLILESASTNQTSMYLCASSSPFAGTSKYNEQFFGPGTRLTVL.

The J gene is TRBJ2-2, the V gene TRBV24-1; 9 nucleotides match TRBD2. CDR1 and CDR2 (germline): KGHDR, SFDVKD. This CDR3 is built from 17 residues. Germline trimming cut 3 bases from V and 8 bases from J; bases unmatched to any gene: 12. Here the CDR3 DNA reads TGTGCCACCAGTGATGATAGCGGGAGAGCTTGGCAAGGGGAGCTGTTTTTT. Translation gives CATSDDSGRAWQGELFF.

This clonotype was seen a few times. The rearrangement uses TRBV11-2 and TRBJ2-5; D may be TRBD2 (6 bases). CDR3 length: 12 amino acids. V lost 6 bases to trimming and J lost 10 bases, with 15 bases between them. Germline lookup yields CDR1 SGHAT and CDR2 FQNNGV. The CDR3 sequence is CASRYSGRVQYF. The CDR3 region has the DNA TGTGCCAGCAGATATAGCGGCAGGGTCCAGTACTTC.

This clonotype was recorded a few times. The V call is TRBV20-1, the J call TRBJ1-4, with 8 bases identical to TRBD1. The CDR3 is made up of 14 amino acids. The V gene end was trimmed by 2 bases and the J gene end by 4 bases; junction bases not matched to a gene: 3. Germline values: CDR1 DFQATT, CDR2 SNEGSKA (reference sequence). As DNA, the CDR3 is TGCAGTGCTAGAACAGGGGGGGATAATGAAAAACTGTTTTTT. It codes for CSARTGGDNEKLFF.

This clonotype was seen a handful of times. The rearrangement links TRBV15 to TRBJ2-3; no clear D gene. CDR1 and CDR2 from the germline V gene are LNHNV and YYDKDF (reference sequence). The V end lost 4 bases, the J end lost 5 bases, and 4 bases lay between the germline ends. This CDR3 contains 11 residues. This chain's CDR3 is CATSKLDTQYF. CDR3 coding DNA: TGTGCCACCAGCAAGCTAGATACGCAGTATTTT.

This rearrangement joins TRBV12-3 or TRBV12-4 to TRBJ2-7; maybe TRBD2 (6 bases). The CDR3 runs 15 residues. Trimming cost V 3 bases and J 3 bases, with 15 bases left between them. DNA of the CDR3: TGTGCCAGCAGTTTTGCCCGGGACTGGAACTACGAGCAGTACTTC. Translating gives CASSFARDWNYEQYF.

The chain has TRBV10-3 and TRBJ2-5; no firm D call. The germline V gene has CDR1 ENHRY and CDR2 SYGVKD. The V gene lost 4 bases and the J gene lost 3 bases, with 12 bases spanning the gap. The CDR3 has 14 residues. The chain's CDR3 is CAISVGILKETQYF. The CDR3 DNA reads as TGTGCCATCAGTGTGGGGATTCTAAAAGAGACCCAGTACTTC.

This clonotype showed up just a few times. This chain joins TRBV10-3 and TRBJ2-5; TRBD1 might be the D (5 bases). CDR1 and CDR2 (germline): ENHRY, SYGVKD. This CDR3 is 15 amino acids long. V was pared by 3 bases and J by 1 base, with 12 bases between. The CDR3 loop is CAISESAGPQETQYF. CDR3 in DNA: TGTGCCATCAGTGAATCGGCAGGGCCCCAAGAGACCCAGTACTTC.

Only a few counts were recorded for this clonotype. The chain employs TRBV12-3 or TRBV12-4 and TRBJ2-1; D unclear. The CDR3 is made up of 14 amino acids. Trimming pared 2 bases from V and 7 bases from J, leaving 12 bases between. The CDR3 nucleotides are TGTGCCAGCAGTTTAAGAACCGTCGGGAATGAGCAGTTCTTC. It specifies CASSLRTVGNEQFF.

This clonotype was found a few times. The chain employs TRBV6-5 and TRBJ1-1; the D gene is possibly TRBD1 (6 bases). Looked up from germline, CDR1 is MNHEY and CDR2 is SVGAGI. Trimming took 6 bases from V and 10 from J, leaving 12 bases between them. The CDR3 covers 11 residues. The CDR3 region is CASRSRGGAFF. In nucleotides, the CDR3 is TGTGCCAGCAGAAGCAGGGGAGGAGCTTTCTTT.

This clonotype was counted a few times. V gene TRBV11-2 combines with J gene TRBJ2-3; D is ambiguous. This CDR3 comprises 15 residues. Germline CDR1 is SGHAT and CDR2 is FQNNGV. Trimming left V 7 bases short and J 1 base short, with 15 bases between. In nucleotides, the CDR3 is TGTGCCAGCACCTCGGAGCTGGACGGCACAGATACGCAGTATTTT. Translated: CASTSELDGTDTQYF.

V is TRBV7-2 and J is TRBJ2-3; 9 bases fit TRBD2. Germline V CDR1 and CDR2: SGHTA, FQGNSA. V lost 8 bases, J lost 2 bases, and 14 bases stayed unmatched. This CDR3 is 17 amino acids long. The CDR3 nucleotides are TGTGCCAGCTCGAGGTCTAGCGGGACCATGTTCACAGATACGCAGTATTTT. Residues: CASSRSSGTMFTDTQYF.

This chain joins TRBV28 and TRBJ2-1; 8 bases line up with TRBD2. The V gene end was trimmed by 4 bases and the J gene end by 4 bases; junction bases not matched to a gene: 9. This CDR3 is 16 amino acids long. Germline V gives CDR1 MDHEN, CDR2 SYDVKM. Here the CDR3 reads CASSSSGTRLYNEQFF. The CDR3 DNA sequence: TGTGCCAGCAGTTCCTCCGGGACTAGGTTGTACAATGAGCAGTTCTTC.

Here the CDR3 reads CASSRQDVNTGELFF. The CDR3 nucleotides are TGTGCCAGCAGCCGCCAGGATGTGAACACCGGGGAGCTGTTTTTT. V and J are TRBV7-2 and TRBJ2-2; D unresolved. V was trimmed by 5 bases and J by 1 base, leaving 11 bases between them. The CDR3 covers 15 residues. Germline V gene lookup returns CDR1 SGHTA and CDR2 FQGNSA.

The chain uses TRBV9 and TRBJ1-4, with D unresolved. Trimming stripped 0 bases from V and 0 bases from J, with 6 bases between. Germline loops: CDR1 SGDLS, CDR2 YYNGEE. The CDR3 length is 15 residues. The CDR3 protein is CASSVDGTTNEKLFF. In DNA form, the CDR3 reads TGTGCCAGCAGCGTAGACGGAACAACTAATGAAAAACTGTTTTTT.

The rearrangement joins TRBV5-4 to TRBJ2-7; D uncertain. Trimming pared 0 bases from V and 5 bases from J, leaving 9 bases between. Germline CDR1 and CDR2: SGHNT and YYREEE (reference sequence). The CDR3 covers 13 residues. The CDR3 DNA reads as TGTGCCAGCAGCTTGGTCGGAGCCCACGAGCAGTACTTC. Its protein is CASSLVGAHEQYF.

The V gene is TRBV6-5, the J gene TRBJ1-2; 10 positions agree with TRBD1. This CDR3 region has 17 residues. From germline, CDR1 is MNHEY and CDR2 SVGAGI. The V gene end was trimmed by 2 bases and the J gene end by 6 bases; junction bases not matched to a gene: 12. CDR3 sequence: CASSYRTGGLGSDGYTF. In DNA form, the CDR3 reads TGTGCCAGCAGTTACCGGACAGGGGGGCTGGGAAGCGATGGCTACACCTTC.

This clonotype was recorded many times. The chain combines TRBV7-9 with TRBJ2-7; D may be TRBD2 (5 bases). V dropped 1 base and J dropped 5 bases, with 12 bases sitting between them. CDR1 and CDR2 from the germline V gene are SEHNR and FQNEAQ (reference sequence). This CDR3 has 14 amino acids. In DNA form, the CDR3 reads TGTGCCAGCAGCTTAGATTGGAACGGGAACGAGCAGTACTTC. Residues: CASSLDWNGNEQYF.